Sequencing of this TCR beta chain was carried out in a study of PD-1 blockade in classical Hodgkin lymphoma. Study results and caveats: Complete responders' baseline diversity resembled that of newly diagnosed patients. Excluded were patients who started nivolumab under 1 year after ASCT, a group that had lower diversity. Relapsed/refractory patients reportedly had the lowest baseline TCR diversity, below newly diagnosed patients, who were below healthy donors.

This sample's time point: cycle 4 day 1 (C4D1), after more than five weeks of nivolumab. With no exception, relapse followed autologous stem cell transplantation in all patients, and brentuximab vedotin exposure varied. For this clone: Antigen specificity is unknown.

V was pared by 2 bases and J by 0 bases, with 8 bases between. The CDR3 has 14 amino acids. In germline, CDR1 is MDHEN, CDR2 SYDVKM. Some clones are missing from TCRdb's copy, which holds only in-frame ones; the method was immunoSEQ multiplex PCR. The sample records some 39,000 clones, over 75% being singletons. The chain carries TRBV28 and TRBJ2-7; D not certain. The source is a human donor with classical Hodgkin lymphoma. Sequenced material: peripheral blood mononuclear cells (PBMCs), taken before the fourth cycle of nivolumab. The CDR3 sequence: CASSLPTYSYEQYF. As DNA, the CDR3 is TGTGCCAGCAGTTTACCCACCTACTCCTACGAGCAGTACTTC.